This TCR beta chain is from a study of cytomegalovirus exposure and HLA in healthy donors. Study conclusions and caveats: The authors enumerated around 150 TCR beta chains as linked to cytomegalovirus.

Of note for this clone: Its specificity is unknown.

Among the roughly 120 subjects of the validation cohort, separate from the approximately 670-subject first cohort, were the donors. Germline CDR1 reads SNHLY; CDR2 reads FYNNEI. V dropped 6 bases and J dropped 3; count of bases not matched to a gene: 9. This CDR3 has 16 residues. The assay was immunoSEQ multiplex PCR, and TCRdb's table has in-frame clones only and misses some. Of about 56,000 clones in the sample, around 93% are singletons; the top ten hold under 2%. This TCR was recovered from a woman under 30 in good health and CMV-seropositive. The rearrangement links TRBV2 to TRBJ1-5; TRBD1 matches at 9 bases. Sequenced sample: PBMCs. The CDR3 protein is CASRDVQGAFNQPQHF. In nucleotides, the CDR3 is TGTGCCAGCAGGGATGTACAGGGGGCATTCAATCAGCCCCAGCATTTT.